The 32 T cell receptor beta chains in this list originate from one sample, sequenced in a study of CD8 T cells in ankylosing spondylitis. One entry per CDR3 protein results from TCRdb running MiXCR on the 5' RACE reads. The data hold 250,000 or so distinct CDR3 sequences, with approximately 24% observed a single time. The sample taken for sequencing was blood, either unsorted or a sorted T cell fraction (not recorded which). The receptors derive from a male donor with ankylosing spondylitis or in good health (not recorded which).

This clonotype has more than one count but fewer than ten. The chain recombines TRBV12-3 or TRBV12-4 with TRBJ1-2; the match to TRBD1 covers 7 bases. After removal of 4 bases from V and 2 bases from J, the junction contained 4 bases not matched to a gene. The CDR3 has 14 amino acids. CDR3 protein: CASSSMTGNYGYTF. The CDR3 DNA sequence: TGTGCCAGCAGTTCAATGACAGGGAACTATGGCTACACCTTC.

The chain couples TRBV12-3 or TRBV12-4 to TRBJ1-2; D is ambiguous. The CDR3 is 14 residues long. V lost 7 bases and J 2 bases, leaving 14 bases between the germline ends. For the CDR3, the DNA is TGTGCCAGCACCCCGTATTCGGGGAACTATGGCTACACCTTC. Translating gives CASTPYSGNYGYTF.

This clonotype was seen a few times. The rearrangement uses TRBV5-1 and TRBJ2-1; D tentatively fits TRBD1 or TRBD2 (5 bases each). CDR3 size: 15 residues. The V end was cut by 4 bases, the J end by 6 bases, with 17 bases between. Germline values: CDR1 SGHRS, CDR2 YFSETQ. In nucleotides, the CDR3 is TGCGCCAGCAGCCACCGGGACGGTGACCTCAATGAGCAGTTCTTC. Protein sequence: CASSHRDGDLNEQFF.

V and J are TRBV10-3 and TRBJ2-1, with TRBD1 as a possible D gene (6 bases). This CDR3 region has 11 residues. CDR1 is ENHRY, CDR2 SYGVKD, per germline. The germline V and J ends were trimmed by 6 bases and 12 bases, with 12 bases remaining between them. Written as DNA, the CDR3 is TGTGCCATCAGCGCGGAACAGGGGCAGTTCTTC. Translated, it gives CAISAEQGQFF.

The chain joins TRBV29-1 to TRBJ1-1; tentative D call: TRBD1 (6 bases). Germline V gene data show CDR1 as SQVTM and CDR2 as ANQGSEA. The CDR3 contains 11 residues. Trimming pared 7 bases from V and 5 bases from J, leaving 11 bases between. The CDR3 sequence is CSGEGGTEAFF. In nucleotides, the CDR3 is TGCAGCGGGGAGGGGGGAACTGAAGCTTTCTTT.

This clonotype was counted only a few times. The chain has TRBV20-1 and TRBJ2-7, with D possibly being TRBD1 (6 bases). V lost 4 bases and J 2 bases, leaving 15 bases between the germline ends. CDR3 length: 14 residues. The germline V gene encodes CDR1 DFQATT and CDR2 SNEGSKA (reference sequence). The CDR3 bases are TGCAGTGCTATCCCAGGGGTAATCGCCTACGAGCAGTACTTC. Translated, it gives CSAIPGVIAYEQYF.

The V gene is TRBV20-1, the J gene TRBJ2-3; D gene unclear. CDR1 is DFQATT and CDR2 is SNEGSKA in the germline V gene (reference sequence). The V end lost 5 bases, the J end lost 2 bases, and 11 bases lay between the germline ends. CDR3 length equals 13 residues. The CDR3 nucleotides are TGCAGTGCTTCCCCTACCTACACAGATACGCAGTATTTT. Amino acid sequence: CSASPTYTDTQYF.

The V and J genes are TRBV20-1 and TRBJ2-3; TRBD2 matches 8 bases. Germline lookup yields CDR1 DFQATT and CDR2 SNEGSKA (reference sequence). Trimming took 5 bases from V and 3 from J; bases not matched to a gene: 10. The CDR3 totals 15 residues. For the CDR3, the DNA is TGCAGTGCTCCCCCTAGGCGGGGGGCTACAGATACGCAGTATTTT. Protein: CSAPPRRGATDTQYF.

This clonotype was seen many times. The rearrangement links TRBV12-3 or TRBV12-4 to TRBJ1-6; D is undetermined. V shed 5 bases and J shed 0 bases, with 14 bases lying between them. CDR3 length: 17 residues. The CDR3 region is CASSKADTSSYNSPLHF. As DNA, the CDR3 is TGTGCCAGCAGTAAGGCCGATACGAGCTCCTATAATTCACCCCTCCACTTT.

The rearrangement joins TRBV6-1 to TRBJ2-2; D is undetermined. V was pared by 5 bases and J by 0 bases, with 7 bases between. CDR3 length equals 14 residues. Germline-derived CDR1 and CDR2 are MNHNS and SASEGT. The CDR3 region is CASSRQTNTGELFF. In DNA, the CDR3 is TGTGCCAGCAGTCGGCAGACGAACACCGGGGAGCTGTTTTTT.

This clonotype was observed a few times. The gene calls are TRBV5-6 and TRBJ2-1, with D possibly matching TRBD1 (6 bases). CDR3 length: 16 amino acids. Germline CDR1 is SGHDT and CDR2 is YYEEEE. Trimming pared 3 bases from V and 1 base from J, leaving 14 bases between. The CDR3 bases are TGTGCCAGCAGCTCCCTCCCGACAGGATCCTACAATGAGCAGTTCTTC. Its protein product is CASSSLPTGSYNEQFF.

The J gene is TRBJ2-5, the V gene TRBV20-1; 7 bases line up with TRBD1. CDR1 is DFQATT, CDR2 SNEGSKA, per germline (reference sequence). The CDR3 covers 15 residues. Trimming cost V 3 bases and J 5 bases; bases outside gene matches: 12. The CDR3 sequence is CSASFSRQGWETQYF. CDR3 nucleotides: TGCAGTGCTAGTTTCAGCAGACAGGGCTGGGAGACCCAGTACTTC.

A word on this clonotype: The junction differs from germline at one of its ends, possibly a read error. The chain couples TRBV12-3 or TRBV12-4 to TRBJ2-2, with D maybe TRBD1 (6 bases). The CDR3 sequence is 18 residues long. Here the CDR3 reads CAISFPRQAVSNTGELFF. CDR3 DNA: TGTGCCATCAGTTTCCCTAGACAGGCCGTTTCGAACACCGGGGAGCTGTTTTTT.

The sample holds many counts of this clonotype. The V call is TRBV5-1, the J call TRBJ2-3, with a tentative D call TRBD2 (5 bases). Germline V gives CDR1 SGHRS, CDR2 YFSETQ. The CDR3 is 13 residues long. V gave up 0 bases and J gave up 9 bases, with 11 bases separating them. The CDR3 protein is CASSLEPGGTQYF. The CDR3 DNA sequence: TGCGCCAGCAGCTTGGAACCAGGCGGGACGCAGTATTTT.

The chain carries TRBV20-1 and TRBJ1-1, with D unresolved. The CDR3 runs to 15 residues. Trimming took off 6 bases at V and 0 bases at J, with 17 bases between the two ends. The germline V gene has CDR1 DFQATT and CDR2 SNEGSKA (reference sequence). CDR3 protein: CSARGIAAMNTEAFF. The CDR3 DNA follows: TGCAGTGCACGTGGTATAGCCGCGATGAACACTGAAGCTTTCTTT.

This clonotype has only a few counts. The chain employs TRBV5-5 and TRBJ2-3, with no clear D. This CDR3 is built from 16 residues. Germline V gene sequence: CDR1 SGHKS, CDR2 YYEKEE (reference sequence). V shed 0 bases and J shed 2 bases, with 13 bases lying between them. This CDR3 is CASSLAGSWSTDTQYF. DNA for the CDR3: TGTGCCAGCAGCTTGGCGGGTAGTTGGTCCACAGATACGCAGTATTTT.

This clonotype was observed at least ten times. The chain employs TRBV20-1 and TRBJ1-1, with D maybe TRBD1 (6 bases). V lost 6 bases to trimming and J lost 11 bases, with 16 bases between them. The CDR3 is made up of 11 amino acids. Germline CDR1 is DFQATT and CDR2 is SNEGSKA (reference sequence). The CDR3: CSAGRGGRAFF. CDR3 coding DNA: TGCAGTGCCGGAAGGGGGGGCAGGGCTTTCTTT.

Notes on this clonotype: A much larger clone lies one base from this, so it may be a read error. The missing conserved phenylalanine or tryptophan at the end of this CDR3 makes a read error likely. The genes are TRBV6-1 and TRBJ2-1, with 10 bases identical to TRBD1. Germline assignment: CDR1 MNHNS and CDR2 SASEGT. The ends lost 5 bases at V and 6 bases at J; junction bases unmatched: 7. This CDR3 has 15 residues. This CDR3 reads CASSTGQGYRNEQFS. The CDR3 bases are TGTGCCAGCAGTACGGGACAGGGGTATCGCAATGAGCAGTTCTCC.

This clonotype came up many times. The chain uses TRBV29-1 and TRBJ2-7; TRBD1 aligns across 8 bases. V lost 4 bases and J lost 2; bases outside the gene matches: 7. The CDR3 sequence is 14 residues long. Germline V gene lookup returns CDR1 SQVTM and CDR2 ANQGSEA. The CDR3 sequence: CSVASWTGTYEQYF. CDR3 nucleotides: TGCAGCGTTGCCTCATGGACAGGGACCTACGAGCAGTACTTC.

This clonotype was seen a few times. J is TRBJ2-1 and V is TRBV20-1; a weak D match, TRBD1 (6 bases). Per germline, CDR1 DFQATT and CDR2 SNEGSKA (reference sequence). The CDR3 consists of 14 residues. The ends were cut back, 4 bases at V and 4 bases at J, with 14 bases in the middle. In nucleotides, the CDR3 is TGCAGTGCTAATAGGGCAGGGGCTTACAATGAGCAGTTCTTC. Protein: CSANRAGAYNEQFF.

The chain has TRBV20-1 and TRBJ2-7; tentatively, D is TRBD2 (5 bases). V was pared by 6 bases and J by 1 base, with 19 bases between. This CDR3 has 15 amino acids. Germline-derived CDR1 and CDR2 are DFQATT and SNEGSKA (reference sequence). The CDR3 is CSAKERPLPSYEQYF. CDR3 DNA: TGCAGTGCCAAGGAGCGGCCGCTACCGTCCTACGAGCAGTACTTC.

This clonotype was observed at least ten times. The CDR3 reads CAISRGTGGSGANVLTF. Written as DNA, the CDR3 is TGTGCCATCAGTCGTGGGACAGGGGGCAGTGGGGCCAACGTCCTGACTTTC. The V and J genes are TRBV10-3 and TRBJ2-6, with TRBD1 matching 12 bases. Germline V gives CDR1 ENHRY, CDR2 SYGVKD. This CDR3 contains 17 residues. V lost 5 bases, J lost 3 bases, and 5 bases stayed unmatched.

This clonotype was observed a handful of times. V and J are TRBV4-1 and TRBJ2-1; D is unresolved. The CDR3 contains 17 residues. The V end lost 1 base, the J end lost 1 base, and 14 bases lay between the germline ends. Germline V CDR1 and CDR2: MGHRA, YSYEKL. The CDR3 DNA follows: TGCGCCAGCAGCCAAGGGATGGCAGCGATGTCCTACAATGAGCAGTTCTTC. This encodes CASSQGMAAMSYNEQFF.

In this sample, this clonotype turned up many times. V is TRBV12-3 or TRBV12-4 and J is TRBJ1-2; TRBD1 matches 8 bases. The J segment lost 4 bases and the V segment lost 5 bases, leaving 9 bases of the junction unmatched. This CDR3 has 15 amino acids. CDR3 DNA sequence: TGTGCCAGCAGTGGACGGGACAGGTGGTCCTATGGCTACACCTTC. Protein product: CASSGRDRWSYGYTF.

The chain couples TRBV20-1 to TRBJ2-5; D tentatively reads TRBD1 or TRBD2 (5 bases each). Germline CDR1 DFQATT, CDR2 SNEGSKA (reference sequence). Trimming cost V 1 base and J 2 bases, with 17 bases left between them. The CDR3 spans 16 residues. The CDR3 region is CSARVVRQGRQETQYF. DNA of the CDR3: TGCAGTGCTAGAGTTGTTAGGCAGGGACGGCAAGAGACCCAGTACTTC.

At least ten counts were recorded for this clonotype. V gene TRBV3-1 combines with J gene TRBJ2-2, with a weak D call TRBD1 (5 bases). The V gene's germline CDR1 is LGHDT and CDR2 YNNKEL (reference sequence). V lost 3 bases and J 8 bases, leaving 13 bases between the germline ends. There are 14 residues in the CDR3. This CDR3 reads CASSHSRVSGELFF. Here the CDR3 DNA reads TGTGCCAGCAGCCATTCCAGGGTTTCGGGGGAGCTGTTTTTT.

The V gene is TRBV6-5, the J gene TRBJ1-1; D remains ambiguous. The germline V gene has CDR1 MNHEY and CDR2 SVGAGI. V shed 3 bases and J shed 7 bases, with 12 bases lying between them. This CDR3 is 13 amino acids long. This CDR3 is CASSYFLGSEAFF. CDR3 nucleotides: TGTGCCAGCAGTTATTTTCTAGGGAGTGAAGCTTTCTTT.

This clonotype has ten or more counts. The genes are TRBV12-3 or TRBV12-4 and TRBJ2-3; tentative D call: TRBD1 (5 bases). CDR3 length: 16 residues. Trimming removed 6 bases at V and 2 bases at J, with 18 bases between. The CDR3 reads CASSTRTTDPTDTQYF. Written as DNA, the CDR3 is TGTGCCAGCAGCACCCGGACGACAGACCCCACAGATACGCAGTATTTT.

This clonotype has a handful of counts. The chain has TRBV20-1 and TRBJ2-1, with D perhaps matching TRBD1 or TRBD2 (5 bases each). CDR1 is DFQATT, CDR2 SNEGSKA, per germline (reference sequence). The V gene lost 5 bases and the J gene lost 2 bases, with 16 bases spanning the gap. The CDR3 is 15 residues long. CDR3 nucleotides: TGCAGTGCTCCTGAGGGCAGGGCCACCTACAATGAGCAGTTCTTC. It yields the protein CSAPEGRATYNEQFF.

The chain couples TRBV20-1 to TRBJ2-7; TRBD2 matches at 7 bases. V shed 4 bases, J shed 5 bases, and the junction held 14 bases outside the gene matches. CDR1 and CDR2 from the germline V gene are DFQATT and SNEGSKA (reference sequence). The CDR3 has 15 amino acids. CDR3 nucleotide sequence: TGCAGTGCTACCAACCTCTTGGGGGGAGGGCACGAGCAGTACTTC. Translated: CSATNLLGGGHEQYF.

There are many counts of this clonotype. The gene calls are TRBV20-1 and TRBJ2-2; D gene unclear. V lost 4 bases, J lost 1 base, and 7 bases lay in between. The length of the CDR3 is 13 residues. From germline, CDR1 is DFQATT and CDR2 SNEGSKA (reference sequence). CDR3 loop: CSAKFLNTGELFF. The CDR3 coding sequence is TGCAGTGCTAAGTTCCTGAACACCGGGGAGCTGTTTTTT.

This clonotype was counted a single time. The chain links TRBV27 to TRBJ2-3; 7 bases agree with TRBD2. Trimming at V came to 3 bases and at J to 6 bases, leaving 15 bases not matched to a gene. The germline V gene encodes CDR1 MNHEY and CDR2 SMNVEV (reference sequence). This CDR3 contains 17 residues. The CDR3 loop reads CASSFGRAGVKADTQYF. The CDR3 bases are TGTGCCAGCAGTTTCGGTCGGGCGGGGGTGAAGGCCGATACGCAGTATTTT.